This entry lists 24 T cell receptor beta chains sequenced from one sample in a study of monozygotic twins with cystic fibrosis (dated by TCRdb to the early 2020s). The library was obtained by the immunoSEQ multiplex PCR assay. Entries here come from immuneACCESS through TCRdb and include only in-frame sequences with V and J called. Some clones fail to appear in such tables; in the studies checked, an unresolved V gene covers under half of the shortfall, and the cause of the remainder is unknown. The sample profile shows more than 9,000 clones; 70% to 90% of them were found once. Jointly, the top ten make up 0.54% of the sample. Source material: blood. All receptors come from a man aged 18 to 30 with cystic fibrosis.

This chain links TRBV10-3 with TRBJ2-2; TRBD1 is a possible D gene (6 bases). Trimming took off 3 bases at V and 0 bases at J, with 11 bases between the two ends. The CDR3 runs 16 residues. Germline V CDR1 and CDR2: ENHRY, SYGVKD. The DNA for the CDR3 is TGTGCCATCAGTGAATCAACAGGGTCGAACACCGGGGAGCTGTTTTTT. Translation gives CAISESTGSNTGELFF.

This chain joins TRBV10-2 and TRBJ1-1; D is unclear. This CDR3 region has 14 residues. V was cut by 4 bases and J by 5 bases, with 14 bases left in between. Germline-derived CDR1 and CDR2 are WSHSY and SAAADI. CDR3: CASSASGSRTEAFF. CDR3 nucleotide sequence: TGCGCCAGCAGTGCCTCGGGATCCCGGACTGAAGCTTTCTTT.

This rearrangement joins TRBV5-8 to TRBJ2-7; 9 bases are shared with TRBD1. J gave up 3 bases and V 3 bases, and 13 bases lay outside the gene matches. Germline values: CDR1 SGHTS, CDR2 YDEGEE. This CDR3 contains 17 residues. CDR3 nucleotide sequence: TGTGCCAGCAGCTCCCCGGGACAGGGACCCCCCTACTACGAGCAGTACTTC. It translates to CASSSPGQGPPYYEQYF.

The rearrangement joins TRBV7-9 to TRBJ2-5, with D unresolved. CDR3 length: 12 residues. Trimming removed 2 bases from V and 5 bases from J, with 6 bases in between. Germline V gene sequence: CDR1 SEHNR, CDR2 FQNEAQ (reference sequence). The DNA of the CDR3 is TGTGCCAGCAGCTTAAATGGGGAGACCCAGTACTTC. Its translation: CASSLNGETQYF.

This clone was seen a few times. The V gene is TRBV4-3, the J gene TRBJ2-2; perhaps TRBD2 as D (6 bases). CDR3 length: 16 amino acids. Trimming shortened V by 7 bases and J by 1 base, and 16 bases separated the two germline ends. Germline assignment: CDR1 LGHNA and CDR2 YSLEER. As DNA, the CDR3 is TGCGCCAGCACTCCCGGGGGTCGCTGGAACACCGGGGAGCTGTTTTTT. Its protein product is CASTPGGRWNTGELFF.

The chain links TRBV19 to TRBJ1-3; D gene uncertain. Trimming shortened V by 5 bases and J by 0 bases, and 8 bases separated the two germline ends. Germline V gene data show CDR1 as LNHDA and CDR2 as SQIVND (reference sequence). This CDR3 has 14 amino acids. The DNA of the CDR3 is TGTGCCAGTAGTTCAGGCCTCTCTGGAAACACCATATATTTT. Protein product: CASSSGLSGNTIYF.

This rearrangement joins TRBV7-3 to TRBJ2-3, with 15 bases matching TRBD2. The CDR3 is 16 amino acids. V shed 5 bases, J shed 3 bases, and the junction held 3 bases outside the gene matches. Germline CDR1 SGHTA, CDR2 FQGTGA. In nucleotides, the CDR3 is TGTGCCAGCAGCATTGGACTAGCGGGGGGGACAGATACGCAGTATTTT. It yields the protein CASSIGLAGGTDTQYF.

V and J are TRBV6-1 and TRBJ2-6; no reliable D call. The CDR3 runs 15 residues. V lost 4 bases and J 0 bases, leaving 7 bases between the germline ends. The V gene's germline CDR1 is MNHNS and CDR2 SASEGT. The chain's CDR3 is CASSGATSGANVLTF. As DNA, the CDR3 is TGTGCCAGCAGTGGGGCAACCTCTGGGGCCAACGTCCTGACTTTC.

The CDR3 nucleotides read TGTGCCAGCAGTCCCCGAGGGGTTTATAGCAATCAGCCCCAGCATTTT. Its translation is CASSPRGVYSNQPQHF. The rearrangement links TRBV27 to TRBJ1-5, with D possibly matching TRBD1 (5 bases). Germline V gives CDR1 MNHEY, CDR2 SMNVEV (reference sequence). V lost 5 bases, J lost 0 bases, and 14 bases lay in between. The CDR3 consists of 16 residues.

V and J are TRBV11-2 and TRBJ2-7; D might be TRBD2 (6 bases). V was pared by 8 bases and J by 1 base, with 15 bases between. The CDR3 sequence is 14 residues long. Germline CDR1 and CDR2: SGHAT and FQNNGV. The DNA of the CDR3 is TGTGCCAGCTCCCTAGCGTACCTTTCCTACGAGCAGTACTTC. The encoded protein is CASSLAYLSYEQYF.

The chain links TRBV5-6 to TRBJ2-5, with 7 bases matching TRBD2. The junction had 9 bases not matched to a gene; V was cut back by 1 base and J by 9 bases. The CDR3 totals 14 residues. CDR1 and CDR2 from the germline V gene are SGHDT and YYEEEE. CDR3 sequence (DNA): TGTGCCAGCAGCTTGACAGCCAGTGGGGGGGCCCAGTACTTC. Translation gives CASSLTASGGAQYF.

The chain has TRBV25-1 and TRBJ1-2; D possibly corresponds to TRBD1 (6 bases). The CDR3 covers 15 residues. V was cut by 2 bases and J by 3 bases, with 13 bases left in between. Germline V gene sequence: CDR1 MGHDK, CDR2 SYGVNS. CDR3 in amino acids: CASSEADQGYYGYTF. The CDR3 DNA follows: TGTGCCAGCAGTGAAGCCGATCAGGGGTACTATGGCTACACCTTC.

The chain combines TRBV2 with TRBJ1-1; D ambiguous. Germline V gene sequence: CDR1 SNHLY, CDR2 FYNNEI. This CDR3 comprises 13 residues. V lost 1 base and J lost 11, with 14 bases in between. CDR3 amino acids: CASSEVGEIWAFF. Here the CDR3 DNA reads TGTGCCAGCAGTGAAGTTGGCGAAATCTGGGCTTTCTTT.

V gene TRBV7-2 combines with J gene TRBJ1-3; D may be TRBD1 (6 bases). Germline V gene lookup returns CDR1 SGHTA and CDR2 FQGNSA. Trimming cost V 4 bases and J 4 bases, with 20 bases left between them. The CDR3 runs to 17 residues. The CDR3 sequence: CASSSGWGGPSGNTIYF. The CDR3 region has the DNA TGTGCCAGCAGCTCGGGATGGGGGGGCCCCAGCGGAAACACCATATATTTT.

This clone has only one observation. The rearrangement joins TRBV11-2 to TRBJ1-5, with D unresolved. This CDR3 has 18 residues. Germline-derived CDR1 and CDR2 are SGHAT and FQNNGV. Trimming removed 3 bases at V and 0 bases at J, with 18 bases between. In DNA form, the CDR3 reads TGTGCCAGCAGCTTTTTAAGGAGAGTTTATTATAGCAATCAGCCCCAGCATTTT. This translates into CASSFLRRVYYSNQPQHF.

The chain has TRBV11-2 and TRBJ2-5, with D possibly TRBD2 on 6 matching bases. Germline CDR1 and CDR2: SGHAT and FQNNGV. The ends were cut back, 1 base at V and 1 base at J, with 10 bases in the middle. The CDR3 is 15 amino acids. This CDR3 is CASSLGGTSQETQYF. DNA of the CDR3: TGTGCCAGCAGCTTAGGCGGGACTTCCCAAGAGACCCAGTACTTC.

The V and J genes are TRBV30 and TRBJ2-2; D remains ambiguous. The CDR3 is 14 residues long. Between the trimmed V and J ends, which lost 0 bases and 4 bases, there was a span of 9 bases. Germline CDR1 reads GTSNPN; CDR2 reads SVGIG (reference sequence). CDR3 nucleotide sequence: TGTGCCTGGAGTGTAGGTGCTGTCACCGGGGAGCTGTTTTTT. Amino acids: CAWSVGAVTGELFF.

This clone has only one observation. The chain uses TRBV6-1 and TRBJ2-1, with D unresolved. V lost 4 bases, J lost 6 bases, and 4 bases lay in between. The germline V gene has CDR1 MNHNS and CDR2 SASEGT. The CDR3 length is 11 residues. The CDR3 nucleotides read TGTGCCAGCAGTGGTGTCAATGAGCAGTTCTTC. As protein: CASSGVNEQFF.

This clone was picked up one time. The CDR3 loop reads CASSLSGQIYEQYF. The CDR3 DNA is TGTGCCAGCAGCTTGTCGGGACAGATCTACGAGCAGTACTTC. V is TRBV5-6 and J is TRBJ2-7, with 7 positions matching TRBD1. The CDR3 spans 14 residues. Germline trimming cut 1 base from V and 3 bases from J; bases unmatched to any gene: 4. CDR1 SGHDT and CDR2 YYEEEE come from the germline V gene.

The gene calls are TRBV29-1 and TRBJ2-2, with D perhaps TRBD2 (6 bases). CDR1 is SQVTM, CDR2 ANQGSEA, per germline. CDR3 length: 14 residues. V was shortened by 4 bases and J by 0 bases, with 9 bases between the two germline ends. CDR3 DNA: TGCAGCGTTGGGGGACTCGCGAACACCGGGGAGCTGTTTTTT. Amino acid sequence: CSVGGLANTGELFF.

The chain joins TRBV6-5 to TRBJ1-1; 9 bases agree with TRBD1. The CDR3 covers 14 residues. Germline lookup yields CDR1 MNHEY and CDR2 SVGAGI. Trimming took 2 bases from V and 7 from J; bases not matched to a gene: 5. CDR3 sequence: CASSYKTGGNEAFF. CDR3 DNA: TGTGCCAGCAGTTACAAGACAGGGGGGAATGAAGCTTTCTTT.

The chain employs TRBV7-2 and TRBJ2-1, with TRBD1 matching 8 bases. This CDR3 comprises 13 residues. The germline gives CDR1 SGHTA, CDR2 FQGNSA. With 5 bases clipped from V and 6 bases from J, the junction kept 3 bases outside the gene matches. The CDR3 here is CASSRDRRNEQFF. Here the CDR3 DNA reads TGTGCCAGCAGCAGGGACAGGCGCAATGAGCAGTTCTTC.

The rearrangement joins TRBV30 to TRBJ2-2; a weak D match, TRBD2 (5 bases). Trimming left V 2 bases short and J 7 bases short, with 17 bases between. Germline CDR1 reads GTSNPN; CDR2 reads SVGIG (reference sequence). The CDR3 extends over 15 amino acids. CDR3 protein: CAWSPRGLEGGELFF. The CDR3 DNA is TGTGCCTGGAGTCCTCGGGGATTAGAAGGCGGGGAGCTGTTTTTT. Combining the CDR3 with reference TRBV30 and TRBJ2-2 gives the whole variable domain SQTIHQWPATLVQPVGSPLSLECTVEGTSNPNLYWYRQAAGRGLQLLFYSVGIGQISSEVPQNLSASRPQDRQFILSSKKLLLSDSGFYLCAWSPRGLEGGELFFGEGSRLTVL.

In nucleotides, the CDR3 is TGTGCCAGCTCGTCGACTAGCGAGGGTTACAATGAGCAGTTCTTC. Protein sequence: CASSSTSEGYNEQFF. The chain links TRBV18 to TRBJ2-1, with 8 bases lining up with TRBD2. Germline V gene sequence: CDR1 KGHSH, CDR2 LQKENI. The CDR3 sequence is 15 residues long. The V segment lost 6 bases and the J segment 4 bases; nucleotides outside the gene matches: 8.